These 7 T cell receptor beta chains were sequenced from one sample in a study of cytomegalovirus exposure and HLA in healthy donors (dated by TCRdb to 2015 to 2018). The method behind the library was the immunoSEQ multiplex PCR assay. The multiplex PCR relied on a mix of 60 forward primers for TCR Vbeta segments and 13 reverse primers for TCR Jbeta segments. TCRdb provides this immuneACCESS table in a form limited to in-frame rearrangements. Some clones are lacking; in checked studies, under half of them reflect an unresolved V gene, and why the rest are absent is not known. This sample is represented by 95,000 to 110,000 clones; more than 70% of them were singletons. The ten most abundant clones make up 7.8% of the sample. Specimen: PBMCs. The receptors derive from a man aged 25-40 years in good health and CMV-seronegative.

V and J are TRBV27 and TRBJ2-2; 8 bases match TRBD1. V lost 2 bases and J lost 5; bases outside the gene matches: 7. The CDR3 spans 16 residues. Looked up from germline, CDR1 is MNHEY and CDR2 is SMNVEV (reference sequence). The CDR3 is CASSLKNRGATGELFF. DNA of the CDR3: TGTGCCAGCAGTTTAAAAAACAGGGGGGCGACCGGGGAGCTGTTTTTT.

The rearrangement uses TRBV9 and TRBJ2-1; no firm D call. The germline V gene encodes CDR1 SGDLS and CDR2 YYNGEE. Trimming left V 0 bases short and J 0 bases short, with 7 bases between. This CDR3 contains 15 residues. CDR3 loop: CASSVATVSYNEQFF. CDR3 bases: TGTGCCAGCAGCGTAGCCACAGTCTCCTACAATGAGCAGTTCTTC.

This clone was picked up one time. The chain combines TRBV5-1 with TRBJ1-1, with D possibly TRBD1 on 6 matching bases. The CDR3 is 16 amino acids. Germline-derived CDR1 and CDR2 are SGHRS and YFSETQ. The V end lost 0 bases, the J end lost 0 bases, and 12 bases lay between the germline ends. CDR3 loop: CASSLEGGPVNTEAFF. In DNA form, the CDR3 reads TGCGCCAGCAGCTTGGAGGGGGGGCCCGTGAACACTGAAGCTTTCTTT.

About this clone: The same CDR3 arises from other DNA sequences in this sample as well. J is TRBJ1-1 and V is TRBV5-1, with TRBD1 matching 8 bases. CDR1 SGHRS and CDR2 YFSETQ come from the germline V gene. There are 17 residues in the CDR3. Trimming removed 2 bases from V and 4 bases from J; junction bases left unmatched: 13. The CDR3 nucleotides read TGCGCCAGCAGCTTCGGCACAGGGGGTTTCGTTAGCACTGAAGCTTTCTTT. Its protein is CASSFGTGGFVSTEAFF.

This sequence joins TRBV6-5 and TRBJ1-2; D uncertain. In germline, CDR1 is MNHEY, CDR2 SVGAGI. The CDR3 is 14 residues long. The ends were cut back, 5 bases at V and 7 bases at J, with 17 bases in the middle. In DNA form, the CDR3 reads TGTGCCAGCAGTGAAAGTGCCGAGTCCCGTGGCTACACCTTC. Protein: CASSESAESRGYTF.

V usage is TRBV19 and J usage is TRBJ1-1, with D unclear. This CDR3 has 15 amino acids. Germline loops: CDR1 LNHDA, CDR2 SQIVND (reference sequence). V lost 5 bases and J 4 bases, leaving 17 bases between the germline ends. CDR3 in DNA: TGTGCCAGTAGTCCCGGAGAGGGCGGGTCCACTGAAGCTTTCTTT. Its translation: CASSPGEGGSTEAFF.

The rearrangement uses TRBV18 and TRBJ2-2; tentative D call: TRBD1 (6 bases). The CDR3 length is 14 residues. V was pared by 3 bases and J by 5 bases, with 10 bases between. Germline CDR1 reads KGHSH; CDR2 reads LQKENI. CDR3 in DNA: TGTGCCAGCTCACCCGATACAGGGACCGGGGAGCTGTTTTTT. It translates to CASSPDTGTGELFF.